Each of the 10 T cell receptor beta chains below was sequenced from the same sample in a study of blood T cell repertoires in COVID-19. Generated by immunoSEQ multiplex PCR, the TCRdb table keeps only in-frame clones and is missing some. The sample includes under 130,000 clones, roughly 90% seen only once; the top ten take approximately 17%. The sequenced sample was peripheral blood. The receptors originated from a woman older than 75 in a cohort sampled during active COVID-19.

The V gene is TRBV4-2, the J gene TRBJ2-7, with D hard to call. V gave up 0 bases and J gave up 10 bases, with 13 bases separating them. CDR3 length: 13 residues. CDR1 LGHNA and CDR2 YNFKEQ come from the germline V gene. In DNA, the CDR3 is TGTGCCAGCAGCCAAGATCGAAGCATCGAACAGTACTTC. The encoded protein is CASSQDRSIEQYF.

The chain links TRBV5-4 to TRBJ2-7; 13 bases agree with TRBD2. The CDR3 contains 16 residues. J was trimmed by 3 bases and V by 0 bases; bases with no gene match: 3. The germline V gene has CDR1 SGHNT and CDR2 YYREEE (reference sequence). The CDR3 is CASSLGLAGGYYEQYF. CDR3 coding DNA: TGTGCCAGCAGCTTGGGACTAGCGGGAGGTTACTACGAGCAGTACTTC.

V gene TRBV15 combines with J gene TRBJ2-7; a possible D gene is TRBD2 (7 bases). V was shortened by 6 bases and J by 6 bases, with 15 bases between the two germline ends. Germline loops: CDR1 LNHNV, CDR2 YYDKDF (reference sequence). The CDR3 is made up of 13 amino acids. CDR3 sequence reads: CATRGGASIEQYF. Written as DNA, the CDR3 is TGTGCCACCAGAGGGGGGGCGTCGATCGAGCAGTACTTC.

This clone was seen once. CDR3 in amino acids: CASSVAADRYEQYF. The CDR3 DNA reads as TGTGCCAGCAGCGTAGCAGCGGACCGGTACGAGCAGTACTTC. This chain uses TRBV9 with TRBJ2-7, with D maybe TRBD2 (5 bases). The CDR3 is 14 amino acids. The V end was cut by 0 bases, the J end by 4 bases, with 11 bases between. The germline V gene encodes CDR1 SGDLS and CDR2 YYNGEE.

The chain joins TRBV3-1 (or the pseudogene TRBV3-2) to TRBJ2-2; TRBD2 matches at 9 bases. The CDR3 is 15 amino acids. V dropped 2 bases and J dropped 7; count of bases not matched to a gene: 5. Germline V gene lookup returns CDR1 LGHDT and CDR2 YNNKEL (reference sequence). CDR3 nucleotides: TGTGCCAGCAGCCAACTTGCGGGGGGGAGCGGGGAGCTGTTTTTT. The encoded protein is CASSQLAGGSGELFF.

The rearrangement joins TRBV3-1 (or the pseudogene TRBV3-2) to TRBJ2-7; the match to TRBD2 covers 7 bases. The CDR3 has 14 amino acids. CDR1 LGHDT and CDR2 YNNKEL come from the germline V gene (reference sequence). Unmatched junction bases numbered 8, after V lost 5 bases and J lost 4 bases. The CDR3 protein is CASSKLAGVYEQYF. As DNA, the CDR3 is TGTGCCAGCAGCAAGCTTGCGGGAGTATACGAGCAGTACTTC.

V usage is TRBV19 and J usage is TRBJ1-2; D gene unclear. V was trimmed by 2 bases and J by 4 bases, leaving 17 bases between them. The CDR3 length is 16 residues. Germline loops: CDR1 LNHDA, CDR2 SQIVND (reference sequence). Here the CDR3 DNA reads TGTGCCAGTAGTATAATGGAGGCAGAGGAGGTCTATGGCTACACCTTC. It is translated as CASSIMEAEEVYGYTF.

V and J are TRBV28 and TRBJ2-7, with 7 nucleotides matching TRBD2. Per germline, CDR1 MDHEN and CDR2 SYDVKM. Trimming took 2 bases from V and 4 from J; bases not matched to a gene: 14. This CDR3 contains 17 residues. The CDR3 coding sequence is TGTGCCAGCAGTTTAAGCGGCGGCAGATCGGGAGGATACGAGCAGTACTTC. This translates into CASSLSGGRSGGYEQYF. Full variable domain (outside the CDR3, taken from reference TRBV28 and TRBJ2-7): DVKVTQSSRYLVKRTGEKVFLECVQDMDHENMFWYRQDPGLGLRLIYFSYDVKMKEKGDIPEGYSVSREKKERFSLILESASTNQTSMYLCASSLSGGRSGGYEQYFGPGTRLTVT.

This chain connects TRBV12-3 or TRBV12-4 to TRBJ1-5; tentative D call: TRBD1 (5 bases). The V end was cut by 6 bases, the J end by 9 bases, with 15 bases between. The CDR3 totals 13 residues. CDR3 DNA sequence: TGTGCCAGCAGCCTCAGGGATGGTACGCCCCAGCATTTT. This sequence encodes CASSLRDGTPQHF.

V usage is TRBV5-4 and J usage is TRBJ2-3, with 9 bases lining up with TRBD2. The junction had 9 bases not matched to a gene; V was cut back by 5 bases and J by 5 bases. The length of the CDR3 is 15 residues. Germline assignment: CDR1 SGHNT and CDR2 YYREEE (reference sequence). As DNA, the CDR3 is TGTGCCAGCAGTAGGTCTAGCGGGGTGGAAGATACGCAGTATTTT. Protein product: CASSRSSGVEDTQYF.